This T cell receptor (beta chain) was recorded in a study of T cell responses to AZD1222 COVID-19 vaccine. Overall study findings and caveats: Spike-specific TCRs gained breadth and depth after people received two AZD1222 doses. Repertoires were obtained solely post-peak T cell response. In the spike-specific TCR repertoire, nearly half reportedly target unmutated variant regions. There were mostly white British donors and more females than males, and clonal diversity was possibly underestimated.

This clone was detected only a few times. The antigen remains unidentified. Other DNA sequences within the sample encode an identical CDR3. Libraries were prepared by immunoSEQ multiplex PCR; TCRdb keeps only in-frame clonotypes and omits some of them. The data show approximately 170,000 clones, roughly nine tenths seen once. Germline lookup yields CDR1 SGHTS and CDR2 YDEGEE. The CDR3 consists of 14 residues. V shed 3 bases and J shed 1 base, with 9 bases lying between them. The material was peripheral blood, obtained 28 days after the second AZD1222 dose. The sequence came from an adult who received the AZD1222 COVID-19 vaccine. The J gene is TRBJ2-3, the V gene TRBV5-8, with D possibly TRBD1 on 6 matching bases. This CDR3 is CASSSDRGTDTQYF. The CDR3 DNA follows: TGTGCCAGCAGCTCGGACAGAGGCACAGATACGCAGTATTTT.